What follows describes a single T cell receptor beta chain. This sample also contains other DNA sequences that code for the same CDR3. V lost 0 bases, J lost 3 bases, and 7 bases lay in between. Germline loops: CDR1 MNHEY, CDR2 SVGAGI. The CDR3 runs 14 residues. This sample is part of a study of blood T cell repertoires in COVID-19. Study details: The United States, Italy and Spain were the sources of the acute and convalescent COVID-19 samples.

Source study methods: Reference gene primer amplification in the assay estimated nucleated cell counts. TCRdb's table, derived via immunoSEQ multiplex PCR, lists solely in-frame clones and lacks some. V and J calls and clone size are as listed in that table; D and trimming were resolved from the DNA. The sample lists 150,000 to 200,000 clones; almost 85% were seen once. The clonotype originates from a woman older than 75 with acute or convalescent COVID-19. V and J are TRBV6-5 and TRBJ2-3; D is uncertain. The sequenced material came from peripheral blood. The CDR3 protein is CASSYSSGTDTQYF. CDR3 nucleotide sequence: TGTGCCAGCAGTTACTCGTCCGGGACAGATACGCAGTATTTT.